Listed below are T cell receptor beta chains from one sample, sequenced in a study of blood T cell repertoires in COVID-19. Method: immunoSEQ multiplex PCR; TCRdb's copy keeps in-frame clones and lacks some. The table lists about 130,000 clones, around 79% of them singletons. The sequenced material came from peripheral blood. These receptors came from a woman in her 70s with COVID-19, enrolled during active disease. Each CDR3 is given with its conserved first and last residue. A D gene is named only where the DNA matches it firmly. Clone size appears in some rows only: once, few, many, or a class for an expanded clone.

clone size	V gene	J gene	D gene	CDR3 protein	CDR3 DNA
NA	TRBV3-1/TRBV3-2	TRBJ1-6	NA	CASSQYPQSQGGNSPLHF	TGTGCCAGCAGCCAATACCCCCAGAGCCAGGGTGGTAATTCACCCCTCCACTTT
NA	TRBV5-4	TRBJ1-1	TRBD1	CASSLVQQGGSEAFF	TGTGCCAGCAGCTTGGTGCAACAGGGGGGCTCTGAAGCTTTCTTT
NA	TRBV4-1	TRBJ1-3	NA	CASSQDERSGNTIYF	TGCGCCAGCAGCCAAGATGAGAGGTCAGGAAACACCATATATTTT
NA	TRBV6-2/TRBV6-3	TRBJ1-2	NA	CASSYSEAIFNYGYTF	TGTGCCAGCAGTTACTCAGAGGCCATATTTAACTATGGCTACACCTTC
NA	TRBV19	TRBJ2-1	TRBD2	CASAPQRGGNNEQFF	TGTGCCAGCGCACCCCAGCGGGGGGGCAACAATGAGCAGTTCTTC
NA	TRBV28	TRBJ1-1	NA	CASSPRDGSLIGAFF	TGTGCCAGCTCCCCTCGGGACGGGAGCCTTATCGGAGCTTTCTTT
few	TRBV5-5	TRBJ1-6	TRBD1	CASSLGTPDRAGSPLHF	TGTGCCAGCAGCTTGGGAACCCCGGACAGGGCTGGGTCACCCCTCCACTTT
NA	TRBV5-1	TRBJ2-7	TRBD2	CASSLGEGLSYEQYF	TGCGCCAGCAGCTTGGGGGAGGGCCTCTCCTACGAGCAGTACTTC
NA	TRBV5-6	TRBJ1-1	NA	CASSLTGMNTEAFF	TGTGCCAGCAGCTTAACAGGAATGAACACTGAAGCTTTCTTT
NA	TRBV5-1	TRBJ1-1	TRBD1	CASSVQGQGLNTEAFF	TGCGCCAGCAGCGTACAGGGACAGGGCCTGAACACTGAAGCTTTCTTT
NA	TRBV27	TRBJ2-1	TRBD2	CASSLSGGAGEQFF	TGTGCCAGCAGTTTAAGCGGGGGGGCTGGTGAGCAGTTCTTC
NA	TRBV4-2	TRBJ2-2	NA	CASSQEPQSTGELFF	TGTGCCAGCAGCCAAGAACCCCAGTCTACCGGGGAGCTGTTTTTT
NA	TRBV9	TRBJ1-1	NA	CASSVEGGSGTEAFF	TGTGCCAGCAGCGTAGAAGGGGGAAGTGGGACTGAAGCTTTCTTT
NA	TRBV5-1	TRBJ2-3	TRBD1	CASSSPGTAPGTQYF	TGCGCCAGCAGCTCCCCCGGGACAGCTCCGGGGACGCAGTATTTT
NA	TRBV20-1	TRBJ2-7	TRBD2	CSASGGVNF	TGCAGTGCTAGTGGGGGGGTCAACTTC
NA	TRBV27	TRBJ2-2	TRBD1	CASSIQGATNTGELFF	TGTGCCAGCAGTATACAGGGGGCGACGAACACCGGGGAGCTGTTTTTT
NA	TRBV2	TRBJ1-2	NA	CASSEASFGGAGGYTF	TGTGCCAGCAGTGAAGCGAGTTTTGGGGGCGCGGGCGGCTACACCTTC
many	TRBV3-1/TRBV3-2	TRBJ2-2	NA	CASSLGLPGELFF	TGTGCCAGCAGCCTGGGACTTCCCGGGGAGCTGTTTTTT
NA	TRBV25-1	TRBJ2-1	TRBD1	CASTFGTAYNEQFF	TGTGCCAGCACCTTCGGGACAGCCTACAATGAGCAGTTCTTC
NA	TRBV30	TRBJ2-3	NA	CAWSRPGTPRRTDTQYF	TGTGCCTGGAGTAGGCCCGGGACACCGAGGAGGACAGATACGCAGTATTTT
NA	TRBV5-4	TRBJ1-2	TRBD1	CASSRKGQGAVGYTF	TGTGCCAGCAGCCGGAAGGGACAGGGGGCGGTTGGCTACACCTTC
NA	TRBV5-5	TRBJ2-5	TRBD1	CASSLSTGRRETQYF	TGTGCCAGCAGCCTGTCGACAGGGCGGCGGGAGACCCAGTACTTC
NA	TRBV6-1	TRBJ2-4	TRBD1	CASSDRTGGAKNIQYF	TGTGCCAGCAGTGATAGAACAGGGGGCGCCAAAAACATTCAGTACTTC
NA	TRBV19	TRBJ1-1	NA	CASSARARLNTEAFF	TGTGCCAGTAGTGCGCGGGCGCGGTTGAACACTGAAGCTTTCTTT
NA	TRBV27	TRBJ1-5	NA	CASSLERGVNQPQHF	TGTGCCAGCAGTTTGGAGCGCGGGGTCAATCAGCCCCAGCATTTT
NA	TRBV7-6	TRBJ2-3	TRBD2	CASSRGLAGLENTQYF	TGTGCCAGCAGCCGGGGACTAGCGGGGCTCGAAAATACGCAGTATTTT
NA	TRBV3-1/TRBV3-2	TRBJ1-2	NA	CASRGGEYYGYTF	TGTGCCAGCAGGGGTGGGGAGTACTATGGCTACACCTTC
few	TRBV4-2	TRBJ2-6	NA	CASSQGGSSGANVLTF	TGTGCCAGCAGCCAAGGTGGCAGCTCTGGGGCCAACGTCCTGACTTTC
NA	TRBV15	TRBJ1-6	NA	CATSRALRDNSPLHF	TGTGCCACCAGCAGAGCACTCAGGGATAATTCACCCCTCCACTTT
NA	TRBV30	TRBJ2-5	TRBD2	CAWSPSRLAGGETQYF	TGTGCCTGGAGCCCTTCCAGGCTAGCGGGGGGAGAGACCCAGTACTTC
NA	TRBV18	TRBJ2-3	TRBD1	CASSPYTTGGSTDTQYF	TGTGCCAGCTCACCCTATACGACAGGGGGTAGCACAGATACGCAGTATTTT
NA	TRBV11-2	TRBJ2-7	NA	CASTANQAVNSYEQYF	TGTGCCAGCACCGCGAACCAGGCCGTCAACTCCTACGAGCAGTACTTC
NA	TRBV5-1	TRBJ2-6	TRBD1	CASSQTGGASGANVLTF	TGCGCCAGCAGCCAGACAGGGGGTGCTTCCGGGGCCAACGTCCTGACTTTC
NA	TRBV7-3	TRBJ2-3	TRBD1	CASSFLGTETDTQYF	TGTGCCAGCAGCTTCTTAGGGACAGAAACAGATACGCAGTATTTT
NA	TRBV27	TRBJ2-7	TRBD2	CASRHRTSGVSSYEQYF	TGTGCCAGCAGGCACCGGACTAGCGGGGTGAGCTCCTACGAGCAGTACTTC
NA	TRBV7-2	TRBJ2-1	TRBD1	CASSLGAPGTATYNEQFF	TGTGCCAGCAGCTTAGGGGCCCCCGGGACAGCAACCTACAATGAGCAGTTCTTC
NA	TRBV5-1	TRBJ1-2	TRBD1	CASSPGTASLNYGYTF	TGCGCCAGCAGCCCCGGGACAGCCAGCCTCAACTATGGCTACACCTTC
once	TRBV5-1	TRBJ1-2	NA	CASSPTASYGYTF	TGCGCCAGCAGCCCGACAGCTTCCTATGGCTACACCTTC
NA	TRBV18	TRBJ1-3	TRBD1	CASSPTWTGDGNTIYF	TGTGCCAGCTCACCGACTTGGACAGGTGATGGAAACACCATATATTTT
NA	TRBV3-1/TRBV3-2	TRBJ1-4	NA	CASSQDGWGGNEKLFF	TGTGCCAGCAGCCAAGATGGGTGGGGCGGTAATGAAAAACTGTTTTTT
NA	TRBV10-1	TRBJ2-6	TRBD2	CASSESTSGDSGANVLTF	TGCGCCAGCAGTGAGTCGACTAGCGGGGACTCTGGGGCCAACGTCCTGACTTTC
NA	TRBV5-6	TRBJ1-6	NA	CASSLGLHSSPLHF	TGTGCCAGCAGCTTGGGTTTGCACAGTTCACCCCTCCACTTT
NA	TRBV7-6	TRBJ2-7	TRBD1	CASSPRQGAQSEQYF	TGTGCCAGCAGCCCCCGACAGGGGGCGCAGTCCGAGCAGTACTTC
NA	TRBV2	TRBJ1-1	TRBD1	CASSVRQGETEAFF	TGTGCCAGCAGTGTTCGACAGGGGGAAACTGAAGCTTTCTTT
NA	TRBV12-3/TRBV12-4	TRBJ2-7	TRBD1	CASTTGQDEQYF	TGTGCCAGCACCACGGGACAGGACGAGCAGTACTTC
NA	TRBV5-6	TRBJ1-2	NA	CASSLGPSEGLRGYTF	TGTGCCAGCAGCTTGGGGCCCTCCGAGGGTTTACGGGGCTACACCTTC
NA	TRBV20-1	TRBJ2-3	NA	CSASRAEWTDTQYF	TGCAGTGCTAGTCGCGCGGAATGGACAGATACGCAGTATTTT
once	TRBV11-2	TRBJ1-5	TRBD1	CASSKGQGSNQPQHF	TGTGCCAGCAGCAAGGGACAGGGAAGCAATCAGCCCCAGCATTTT
NA	TRBV28	TRBJ1-2	NA	CASSFQNTGYTF	TGTGCCAGCAGTTTCCAGAATACTGGCTACACCTTC
NA	TRBV7-3	TRBJ2-1	TRBD1	CASSLGTGEVDEQFF	TGTGCCAGCAGTCTCGGGACAGGGGAGGTCGATGAGCAGTTCTTC
NA	TRBV5-1	TRBJ2-7	TRBD1	CASSSTGGNYEQYF	TGCGCCAGCAGCTCGACAGGGGGAAACTACGAGCAGTACTTC
NA	TRBV2	TRBJ1-2	TRBD1	CASVNRGDPYGYTF	TGTGCCAGCGTCAACAGGGGGGATCCTTATGGCTACACCTTC
NA	TRBV12-5	TRBJ1-6	NA	CASGSGGNSPLHF	TGTGCTAGTGGGTCGGGGGGAAATTCACCCCTCCACTTT
NA	TRBV6-1	TRBJ1-1	NA	CASSAPRMTDRNTEAFF	TGTGCCAGCAGTGCCCCACGCATGACCGACAGAAACACTGAAGCTTTCTTT
NA	TRBV5-1	TRBJ2-2	TRBD2	CASSLQGLAVTGELFF	TGCGCCAGCAGCTTACAGGGACTAGCGGTCACCGGGGAGCTGTTTTTT
NA	TRBV5-6	TRBJ1-2	TRBD1	CARSLGGQGAAYGYTF	TGTGCCCGCAGCTTGGGGGGACAGGGGGCAGCCTATGGCTACACCTTC
NA	TRBV15	TRBJ1-5	NA	CATSRDGGNQPQHF	TGTGCCACCAGCAGAGATGGGGGGAATCAGCCCCAGCATTTT
NA	TRBV6-6	TRBJ1-5	NA	CASSSQQGSNQPQHF	TGTGCCAGCAGTTCTCAACAGGGTAGCAATCAGCCCCAGCATTTT
NA	TRBV5-4	TRBJ2-7	TRBD2	CASSSPPGGGSYEQYF	TGTGCCAGCAGCTCCCCCCCGGGAGGGGGGTCCTACGAGCAGTACTTC